This TCR beta chain was profiled in a study of control samples from healthy donors and cancer patients. V was cut by 3 bases and J by 4 bases, with 19 bases left in between. The CDR3 loop spans 16 amino acids. Germline V gene data show CDR1 as MGHDK and CDR2 as SYGVNS. There are a few counts of this clone. Profiling relied on immunoSEQ multiplex PCR, and the TCRdb table lists in-frame clones only, not all of them. The table shows about 100,000 clones, with around nine tenths occurring only once. This chain joins TRBV25-1 and TRBJ2-7, with TRBD1 as a possible D gene (5 bases). The receptor's source is a human donor in good health. The donor label of this sample is uncertain. Sequenced material: blood. The CDR3 loop reads CASSEALGAGLYEQYF. The CDR3 DNA reads as TGTGCCAGCAGTGAGGCCCTTGGGGCAGGGCTTTACGAGCAGTACTTC.